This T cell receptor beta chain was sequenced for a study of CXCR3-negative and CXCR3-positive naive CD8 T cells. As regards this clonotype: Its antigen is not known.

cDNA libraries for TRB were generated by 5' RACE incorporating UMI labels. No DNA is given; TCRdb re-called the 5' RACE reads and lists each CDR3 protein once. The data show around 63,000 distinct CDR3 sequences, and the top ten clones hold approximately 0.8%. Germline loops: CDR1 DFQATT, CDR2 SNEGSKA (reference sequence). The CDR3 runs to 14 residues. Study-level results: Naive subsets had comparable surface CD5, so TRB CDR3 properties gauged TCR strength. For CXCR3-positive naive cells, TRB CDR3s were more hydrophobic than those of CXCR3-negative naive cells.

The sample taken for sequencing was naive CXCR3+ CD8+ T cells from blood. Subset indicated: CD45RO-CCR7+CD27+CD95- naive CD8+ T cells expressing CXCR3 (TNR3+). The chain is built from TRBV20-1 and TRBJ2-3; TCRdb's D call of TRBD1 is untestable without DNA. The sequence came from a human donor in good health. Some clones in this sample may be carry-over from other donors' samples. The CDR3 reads CSAPGQGATDTQYF.